This is a list of T cell receptor beta chains from one sample in a study of early T cells in non-severe SARS-CoV-2 infection. Using its own MiXCR run on the 5' RACE reads, TCRdb lists one record per CDR3 protein. Altogether around 60,000 distinct CDR3 sequences are present, roughly 13% being singletons, with the ten largest covering 9.5% to 10%. The source material was whole blood. The origin of the receptors is an adult who was a healthcare worker with PCR-confirmed SARS-CoV-2 infection or an uninfected control (not recorded which). Both conserved end residues are part of each CDR3. The order of the fields is V gene, CDR3 length, CDR3 protein.

>TRBV2|14
CASSFARRGEKLFF
>TRBV5-1|15
CASSPLGMMNTEAFF
>TRBV5-6|13
CASSVGAGQPQHF
>TRBV7-9|14
CASSTPERENEQYF
>TRBV7-3|18
CASSRHYSPGAGANVLTF
>TRBV7-7|16
CASSRGLAGSQETQYF
>TRBV30|14
CASPVPSGANVLTF
>TRBV20-1|15
CSASSIQAGGHEQYF
>TRBV4-3|15
CASSQGLDRGHEQYF
>TRBV30|16
CAWSVGSGEIYNEQFF
>TRBV7-6|15
CASSLALGANTEAFF
>TRBV19|15
CASSPFSGRSYEQYF
>TRBV7-8|14
CASTIGTGDEKLFF
>TRBV4-2|16
CASSQGAGGPFETQYF
>TRBV5-4|13
CASSLGGVYEQYF
>TRBV28|15
CASSFPGQGVIEQYF
>TRBV29-1|10
CSVPLNGYTF